This T cell receptor (beta chain) was recorded in a study of T cell responses to AZD1222 COVID-19 vaccine. Study-level information: Second-dose timings of about 4 or about 12 weeks were pooled. General study findings and limits: Once two AZD1222 doses were given, Spike-specific TCR breadth and depth went up. Possibly, clonal diversity was underestimated; donors were largely white British and included more females. Baseline testing showed seropositivity in only six or seven AZD1222 recipients.

CDR1 is MNHEY and CDR2 is SVGAGI in the germline V gene. This CDR3 is built from 15 residues. The V and J ends lost 4 bases and 3 bases, in that order; junction bases with no gene match: 6. This clone was recorded once. Antigen specificity is unknown. The method was immunoSEQ multiplex PCR; TCRdb's version includes in-frame clones alone and lacks a portion of them. The table has roughly 160,000 clones, roughly 90% seen once. The receptor was derived from an adult in good health. V gene TRBV6-5 combines with J gene TRBJ1-1; 9 bases fit TRBD1. Sample: peripheral blood, taken on day 0 of AZD1222 vaccination. CDR3 region: CASSSTGTGYTEAFF. The CDR3 region has the DNA TGTGCCAGCAGTTCGACCGGGACAGGGTACACTGAAGCTTTCTTT.